Following are 5 T cell receptor beta chains from one sample sequenced in a study of vaccination and CD4 T cells after COVID-19. Treatment reported: roughly 11-day PBMC culture with coronavirus spike peptide pools or control peptides (ViraFEST assay). Their target antigens are unknown. The Oncomine TCR Beta short-read assay generated sequence data from the DNA of cultured CD4+ T cells. TCRdb independently ran MiXCR on the PCR reads; one entry per CDR3 protein. The sample shows about 20,000 distinct CDR3 sequences, about 51% of them seen only once. Sequenced: CD4+ T cells from blood, cultured in vitro. These TCRs come from a human donor who had recovered from COVID-19.

V usage is TRBV6-5 and J usage is TRBJ2-2, with TRBD2 matching 8 bases. The germline V gene encodes CDR1 MNHEY and CDR2 SVGAGI. The J segment lost 6 bases and the V segment lost 0 bases, leaving 9 bases of the junction unmatched. The length of the CDR3 is 17 residues. CDR3 protein: CASSYSTPREAAGELFF. The DNA of the CDR3 is TGTGCCAGCAGTTACTCGACACCGCGGGAGGCGGCCGGGGAGCTGTTTTTT.

The chain combines TRBV7-9 with TRBJ2-7, with TRBD1 matching 7 bases. This CDR3 region has 13 residues. Germline V gives CDR1 SEHNR, CDR2 FQNEAQ (reference sequence). Trimming took 4 bases from V and 6 from J; bases not matched to a gene: 6. CDR3: CASSSNTGAEQYF. Written as DNA, the CDR3 is TGTGCCAGCAGCTCGAATACAGGGGCCGAGCAGTACTTC.

The rearrangement uses TRBV7-2 and TRBJ2-3; D is undetermined. This CDR3 comprises 12 residues. CDR1 and CDR2 from the germline V gene are SGHTA and FQGNSA. V lost 6 bases, J lost 6 bases, and 10 bases lay in between. The CDR3 protein is CASRVRVDTQYF. The DNA for the CDR3 is TGTGCCAGCAGGGTGCGCGTGGATACGCAGTATTTT.

The genes are TRBV18 and TRBJ1-6; maybe TRBD1 (6 bases). Germline V gene data show CDR1 as KGHSH and CDR2 as LQKENI. This CDR3 is 15 amino acids long. V lost 6 bases, J lost 10 bases, and 19 bases lay in between. CDR3 bases: TGTGCCAGCTCCTATTCGGAGGGGGTTAACTCACCCCTCCACTTT. Amino acids: CASSYSEGVNSPLHF.

For the CDR3, the DNA is TGCAGTGCTAGCCCCACCTTCGTCTCAGGGGACAGGTACGAGCAGTACTTC. This translates into CSASPTFVSGDRYEQYF. The chain combines TRBV20-1 with TRBJ2-7, with 8 bases identical to TRBD1. V shed 3 bases, J shed 4 bases, and the junction held 17 bases outside the gene matches. The CDR3 length is 17 residues. CDR1 and CDR2 (germline): DFQATT, SNEGSKA (reference sequence).